Detailed here is one T cell receptor (beta chain). Its antigen is as yet unknown. This CDR3 is 20 amino acids long. The germline V gene has CDR1 MGHRA and CDR2 YSYEKL. Unmatched junction bases numbered 14, after V lost 0 bases and J lost 6 bases. The authors used template switching to add a universal primer site and gave cDNA unique molecular identifiers. Each CDR3 protein gets one entry after TCRdb re-called the 5' RACE reads with MiXCR. This table has a few hundred thousand distinct CDR3 sequences, 12% to 15% appearing once. These data are taken from a study of identical twins. Notes on the study in general: Models underpredicted monozygotic twin sharing of out-of-frame TCR alpha. For out-of-frame alpha sequences shared by twins, low generation probability was in excess.

These data were also filed under a second study, of yellow fever vaccine responses in identical twins. As that report states: Reportedly, the T cell response mounted by twins to vaccine seemed partly convergent, partly personalized.

The V and J genes are TRBV4-1 and TRBJ2-2, with TRBD2 matching 12 bases. The source of this sequence is a woman younger than 35 in good health. The sample consisted of CD4+ T cells sorted from blood. Here the CDR3 reads CASSQDPTSGGRTSAGELFF. The CDR3 DNA follows: TGCGCCAGCAGCCAAGATCCAACTAGCGGGGGGCGTACGAGCGCCGGGGAGCTGTTTTTT.